These 9 T cell receptor beta chains originate from one sample sequenced in a study of technical replicates of blood from a handful of donors. The data were produced by immunoSEQ multiplex PCR, yet TCRdb's version contains in-frame clones alone and is incomplete. The sample records 80,000 to 100,000 clones, approximately 95% being singletons. Sequenced sample: T cells isolated from PBMCs. These receptors were taken from a human donor in good health.

V and J are TRBV16 and TRBJ2-5; the match to TRBD1 covers 9 bases. The J segment lost 3 bases and the V segment lost 0 bases, leaving 11 bases of the junction unmatched. The CDR3 extends over 18 amino acids. The germline V gene has CDR1 KGHSY and CDR2 FQNENV. DNA of the CDR3: TGTGCCAGCAGCCAATCGGGACAGGGCTTGCCGACGGAAGAGACCCAGTACTTC. Translated: CASSQSGQGLPTEETQYF.

V and J are TRBV6-6 and TRBJ2-4; 9 bases align to TRBD1. Germline lookup yields CDR1 MNHNY and CDR2 SVGAGI (reference sequence). After removal of 8 bases from V and 6 bases from J, the junction contained 11 bases not matched to a gene. CDR3 length: 15 residues. CDR3 DNA sequence: TGTGCCAGCTGGGCGGGACAGGGCAAAAGAAACATTCAGTACTTC. Residues: CASWAGQGKRNIQYF.

The chain is built from TRBV7-2 and TRBJ1-5; D is unresolved. The CDR3 runs to 13 residues. V was pared by 3 bases and J by 9 bases, with 12 bases between. Germline loops: CDR1 SGHTA, CDR2 FQGNSA. CDR3 nucleotide sequence: TGTGCCAGCAGCTTTCGGAACCGCGGGCCCCAGCATTTT. Its protein is CASSFRNRGPQHF. The complete variable domain, with remaining parts taken from reference TRBV7-2 and TRBJ1-5, reads GAGVSQSPSNKVTEKGKDVELRCDPISGHTALYWYRQSLGQGLEFLIYFQGNSAPDKSGLPSDRFSAERTGGSVSTLTIQRTQQEDSAVYLCASSFRNRGPQHFGDGTRLSIL.

A remark on this clone: The sample carries other DNA sequences with the same CDR3. This chain links TRBV5-1 with TRBJ1-4; possible D gene TRBD1, 5 bases. CDR1 and CDR2 from the germline V gene are SGHRS and YFSETQ. This CDR3 has 14 amino acids. V gave up 0 bases and J gave up 5 bases, with 8 bases separating them. The CDR3 DNA reads TGCGCCAGCAGCTTGGTGGGGGGAAATGAAAAACTGTTTTTT. Amino acid sequence: CASSLVGGNEKLFF.

The chain is built from TRBV27 and TRBJ2-1; D is perhaps TRBD1 (7 bases). CDR3 length equals 15 residues. The V gene lost 5 bases and the J gene lost 5 bases, with 16 bases spanning the gap. CDR1 is MNHEY and CDR2 is SMNVEV in the germline V gene (reference sequence). The CDR3 bases are TGTGCCAGCAGTCCCGGGACAGCGGGCAACAATGAGCAGTTCTTC. It yields the protein CASSPGTAGNNEQFF.

This clone came up once. The chain is built from TRBV11-2 and TRBJ2-7, with 14 bases fitting TRBD2. CDR1 and CDR2 (germline): SGHAT, FQNNGV. This CDR3 has 18 residues. The V gene end was trimmed by 5 bases and the J gene end by 4 bases; junction bases not matched to a gene: 13. The CDR3 loop is CASSPRSGTSGGGYEQYF. The CDR3 nucleotides are TGTGCCAGCAGCCCACGATCCGGGACTAGCGGGGGCGGGTACGAGCAGTACTTC.

The rearrangement uses TRBV11-2 and TRBJ1-1; D is unclear. V was shortened by 4 bases and J by 9 bases, with 15 bases between the two germline ends. CDR3 length: 13 amino acids. Germline V gene sequence: CDR1 SGHAT, CDR2 FQNNGV. This CDR3 is CASSSMEAEKAFF. The CDR3 nucleotides are TGTGCCAGCAGCTCGATGGAGGCGGAGAAAGCTTTCTTT. Looking up the rest from reference TRBV11-2 and TRBJ1-1 gives the full variable domain: EAGVAQSPRYKIIEKRQSVAFWCNPISGHATLYWYQQILGQGPKLLIQFQNNGVVDDSQLPKDRFSAERLKGVDSTLKIQPAKLEDSAVYLCASSSMEAEKAFFGQGTRLTVV.

The chain recombines TRBV10-3 with TRBJ2-7; 11 bases match TRBD2. After removal of 6 bases from V and 4 bases from J, the junction contained 5 bases not matched to a gene. Per the germline V gene, CDR1 is ENHRY and CDR2 is SYGVKD. The CDR3 loop spans 14 amino acids. The CDR3 nucleotides are TGTGCCATCAGGGGGACTAGCGGAATTTACGAGCAGTACTTC. Its translation is CAIRGTSGIYEQYF.

This rearrangement joins TRBV19 to TRBJ1-4; D might be TRBD1 (5 bases). Trimming pared 1 base from V and 7 bases from J, leaving 10 bases between. In germline, CDR1 is LNHDA, CDR2 SQIVND (reference sequence). The CDR3 length is 14 residues. This CDR3 reads CASSIAGCSEKLFF. CDR3 coding DNA: TGTGCCAGTAGTATAGCAGGGTGTAGTGAAAAACTGTTTTTT.